This T cell receptor beta chain was captured by sequencing in a study of T cell repertoires in cytomegalovirus infection. Regarding the study as a whole: Individuals carrying CMV plus the relevant HLA were identified by cumulative frequency of public TCR beta families.

TCRdb analysed the reads with MiXCR anew, one entry per CDR3 protein. Among fewer than 700,000 distinct CDR3 sequences listed, 20% to 25% were seen once. Notes on this clonotype: Its antigen is as yet unknown.

The sequence derives from a human donor in good health (CMV status not recorded). Some clones in this sample may be carry-over from other donors' samples. Sequencing used CD8+ T cells from PBMCs.

DNA for the CDR3: TGTGCCAGTAATAACCGCAATCAGCCCCAGCATTTT. This codes for CASNNRNQPQHF. The V call is TRBV19, the J call TRBJ1-5, with D uncertain. The CDR3 sequence is 12 residues long. With 7 bases removed from V and 2 bases from J, the gap between germline ends came to 6 bases. From germline, CDR1 is LNHDA and CDR2 SQIVND (reference sequence).